This TCR beta chain appears in the sequencing data of a study of control samples from healthy donors and cancer patients. TCRdb's copy holds only in-frame clones and misses some; the assay was immunoSEQ multiplex PCR. The sample holds some 100,000 clones; around nine tenths are singletons and the top ten take around 17%. Germline V CDR1 and CDR2: MRHNA, SNTAGT. This CDR3 comprises 14 residues. This clone was seen once. An end of the junction does not agree with germline; a read error may underlie this. This receptor was obtained from a woman between 45 and 65 years old in good health. Sequencing was carried out using blood. The gene calls are TRBV6-4 and TRBJ2-1; a possible D gene is TRBD2 (5 bases). CDR3 in amino acids: CASSEEGFGTNSVF. The CDR3, as DNA: TGTGCCAGCAGTGAAGAGGGATTTGGAACAAATTCGGTCTTC.